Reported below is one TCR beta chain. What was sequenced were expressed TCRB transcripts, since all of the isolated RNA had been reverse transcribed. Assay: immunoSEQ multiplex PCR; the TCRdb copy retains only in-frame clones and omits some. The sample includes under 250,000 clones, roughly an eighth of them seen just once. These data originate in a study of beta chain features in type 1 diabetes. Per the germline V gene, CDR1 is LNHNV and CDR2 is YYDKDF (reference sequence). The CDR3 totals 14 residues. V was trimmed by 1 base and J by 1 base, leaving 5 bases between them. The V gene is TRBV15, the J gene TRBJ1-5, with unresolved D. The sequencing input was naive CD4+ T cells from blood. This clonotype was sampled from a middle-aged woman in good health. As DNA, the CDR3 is TGTGCCACCAGCAGAGGGCGGAGCAATCAGCCCCAGCATTTT. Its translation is CATSRGRSNQPQHF.